This TCR beta chain comes out of a study of cytomegalovirus exposure and HLA in healthy donors. A multiplex PCR was run with 60 Vbeta primers and 13 Jbeta primers. Measured with immunoSEQ multiplex PCR; TCRdb has only the in-frame clones, and not every one. The sample has 150,000 to 200,000 clones; over 65% are singletons. Comments on this clone: The antigen is undetermined.

CDR3 length: 14 residues. Germline assignment: CDR1 LGHNA and CDR2 YNFKEQ. V lost 3 bases, J lost 5 bases, and 13 bases lay in between. Healthy individuals who donated bone marrow served as the donors. Study outcomes and limitations: Most CMV-associated TCR beta chains were later found to appear HLA-restricted. Rarity held for most TCR sequences, but there were some public TCRs that occurred in many donors. A later analysis showed TCR association rates differing by HLA locus, peaking at DRB1 and lowest at HLA-C.

The sequenced sample was PBMCs. This sequence originates from a young man in good health and CMV-seronegative. The chain uses TRBV4-2 and TRBJ1-2; a weak D match, TRBD1 (6 bases). The CDR3 DNA is TGTGCCAGCAGCCAGGCCACAGGGCCGTATGGCTACACCTTC. This encodes CASSQATGPYGYTF.